A selection of T cell receptor beta chains follows, all from one sample in a study of cytomegalovirus exposure and HLA in healthy donors. Data came from immunoSEQ multiplex PCR; TCRdb stores just in-frame clones and leaves some out. The sample has approximately 90,000 clones, 63% seen once; the top ten hold roughly 6.3%. Sequences were obtained from PBMCs. The receptors derive from a woman in her 30s in good health and CMV-seronegative. Both conserved end residues are part of each CDR3. Each record gives: V gene, D gene, clone size, J gene, CDR3 length, CDR3 protein, CDR3 DNA. The D gene is left open where the match is weak. For some rows the clone size is stated as once, few or many, or as a class when expanded; others skip it.

TRBV2,-,few,TRBJ2-7,15,CASSEVDYLTYEQYF,TGTGCCAGCAGTGAGGTGGACTATCTCACCTACGAGCAGTACTTC
TRBV6-5,-,few,TRBJ2-3,11,CASSYRDTQYF,TGTGCCAGCAGTTACCGGGATACGCAGTATTTT
TRBV10-3,TRBD1,-,TRBJ2-2,15,CAIRGTGGPTGELFF,TGTGCCATCAGGGGGACAGGGGGCCCCACCGGGGAGCTGTTTTTT
TRBV29-1,-,few,TRBJ2-7,13,CSVGQGLSYEQYF,TGCAGCGTGGGGCAGGGACTCTCCTACGAGCAGTACTTC
TRBV4-2,-,-,TRBJ1-2,16,CASSQDRVGFNYGYTF,TGTGCCAGCAGCCAAGACAGGGTCGGTTTTAACTATGGCTACACCTTC
TRBV5-1,-,-,TRBJ1-6,14,CASRSGGASSPLHF,TGCGCCAGCAGAAGTGGCGGGGCAAGCTCACCCCTCCACTTT
TRBV7-2,TRBD1,-,TRBJ1-4,15,CASSLVGQAPEKLFF,TGTGCCAGCAGCTTAGTTGGACAGGCCCCTGAAAAACTGTTTTTT
TRBV28,-,few,TRBJ1-4,15,CASSPVGSGGKKLFF,TGTGCCAGCAGCCCTGTAGGGAGCGGCGGGAAAAAACTGTTTTTT
TRBV2,-,-,TRBJ2-3,12,CASSVAADTQYF,TGTGCCAGCAGTGTTGCGGCTGATACGCAGTATTTT
TRBV5-4,TRBD1,-,TRBJ2-7,15,CASSFRGRGTHEQYF,TGTGCCAGCAGCTTCAGGGGGCGCGGCACCCACGAGCAGTACTTC
TRBV2,-,-,TRBJ2-7,13,CASSESSGYEQYF,TGTGCCAGCAGTGAATCGTCGGGCTACGAGCAGTACTTC
TRBV14,TRBD1,-,TRBJ2-7,14,CASSPRQGAYEQYF,TGTGCCAGCAGCCCCAGACAGGGGGCCTACGAGCAGTACTTC
TRBV19,-,-,TRBJ1-2,12,CASNQGKGGYTF,TGTGCCAGTAACCAGGGTAAGGGTGGCTACACCTTC
TRBV19,TRBD2,-,TRBJ2-7,15,CASSPGLAGSYEQYF,TGTGCCAGTAGTCCGGGACTAGCGGGAAGCTACGAGCAGTACTTC
TRBV4-3,TRBD2,-,TRBJ2-7,15,CASSQGTSGTYEQYF,TGCGCCAGCAGCCAGGGGACTAGCGGAACCTACGAGCAGTACTTC
TRBV7-8,-,-,TRBJ1-1,14,CATRTGLVNTEAFF,TGTGCCACCCGCACAGGGCTCGTGAACACTGAAGCTTTCTTT